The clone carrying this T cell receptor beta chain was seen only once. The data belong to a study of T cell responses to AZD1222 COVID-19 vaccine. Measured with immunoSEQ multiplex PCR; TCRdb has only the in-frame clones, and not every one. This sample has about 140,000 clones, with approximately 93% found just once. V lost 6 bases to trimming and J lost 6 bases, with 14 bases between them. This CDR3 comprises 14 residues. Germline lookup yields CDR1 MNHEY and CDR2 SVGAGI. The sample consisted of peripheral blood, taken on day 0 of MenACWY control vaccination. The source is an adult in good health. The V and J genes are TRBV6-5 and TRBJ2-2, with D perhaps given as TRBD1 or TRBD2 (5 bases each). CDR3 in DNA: TGTGCCAGCAGCGCCTCGGTGGGGGCCGGGGAGCTGTTTTTT. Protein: CASSASVGAGELFF.